This TCR beta chain was sequenced in a study of identical twins. Worth noting for this clonotype: Its matching antigen is unknown.

CDR1 is SGHDT and CDR2 is YYEEEE in the germline V gene. Losses at the gene ends were 3 bases for V and 6 bases for J; bases not matched to a gene: 4. The CDR3 has 14 amino acids. TCRdb re-analysed the 5' RACE reads in MiXCR, keeping a single row per CDR3 protein. The sample lists some 1,700,000 distinct CDR3 sequences, about 32% occurring once. All donors were healthy Caucasians. Study-wide results and caveats: Among beta out-of-frame sequences, excess sharing between twins appeared weaker. Twins shared out-of-frame alpha sequences with excess low generation probability.

The J gene is TRBJ2-1, the V gene TRBV5-6; 9 positions match TRBD1. The TCR comes from a newborn girl in good health. Sequencing used cord blood. The CDR3 loop reads CASSWDRVTNEQFF. CDR3 in DNA: TGTGCCAGCAGCTGGGACAGGGTGACCAATGAGCAGTTCTTC.